This T cell receptor beta chain was captured by sequencing in a study of Tregs in tolerant kidney transplant recipients. Study observations and caveats: Antigen-driven expansion was suggested because donor-specific Tregs expanded more than all Tregs in tolerant patients. Some patients' samples used different primers over time, so nucleotide sequences weren't comparable. Few patients were studied, so findings need validation in larger groups.

Produced via immunoSEQ multiplex PCR; TCRdb's table is partial and in-frame only. The sample has around 33,000 clones, and its top ten clones hold 1.8%. The germline V gene encodes CDR1 SGHTA and CDR2 FQGNSA. Trimming removed 3 bases from V and 9 bases from J; junction bases left unmatched: 1. The CDR3 has 12 residues. In regard to this clone: The target antigen is unknown. The CDR3 extends 3 residues past the end of the read, so its final part is completed from the germline J gene.

The nonmyeloablative bone marrow transplants came from related graft donors, with transient mixed chimerism. Unstimulated Tregs (CD4+CD25+CD127-) and CD4+CD25- non-Tregs were sorted from PBMCs. The sample was CD4+ T cells from blood (PBMCs), taken 24 months after the transplant. J is TRBJ2-1 and V is TRBV7-2, with 8 bases that match TRBD2. The source is a human patient who received a combined kidney and bone marrow transplant. These T cells may partly come from the graft donor. The DNA read from the CDR3 is TGTGCCAGCAGCTTCCGGGGGGGTGAG. It specifies CASSFRGGE. The complete CDR3 reads CASSFRGGEQFF.